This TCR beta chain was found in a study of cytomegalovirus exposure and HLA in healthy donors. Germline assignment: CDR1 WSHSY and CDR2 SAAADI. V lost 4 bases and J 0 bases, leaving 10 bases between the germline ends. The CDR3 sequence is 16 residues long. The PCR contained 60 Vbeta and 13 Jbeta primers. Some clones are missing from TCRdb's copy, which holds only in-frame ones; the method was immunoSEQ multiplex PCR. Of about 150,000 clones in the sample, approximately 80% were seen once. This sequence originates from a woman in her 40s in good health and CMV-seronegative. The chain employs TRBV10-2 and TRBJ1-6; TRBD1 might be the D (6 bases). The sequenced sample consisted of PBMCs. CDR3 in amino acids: CASSAQGSSYNSPLHF. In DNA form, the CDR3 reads TGCGCCAGCAGTGCACAGGGAAGCTCCTATAATTCACCCCTCCACTTT.